Listed below are T cell receptor beta chains from one sample, sequenced in a study of blood T cell repertoires in COVID-19. Here immunoSEQ multiplex PCR was the method, and the copy in TCRdb shows in-frame clones only, minus some. The repertoire consists of under 100,000 clones, with roughly four fifths occurring once and the leading ten covering less than 11%. The source material was peripheral blood. These receptors all come from a man between 60 and 75 years old with acute or convalescent COVID-19. Both conserved end residues are part of each CDR3. The order of the fields is D gene, clone size, V gene, J gene, CDR3 protein, CDR3 DNA. A D gene is named only where the DNA matches it firmly. Size tells how often a clone was seen (once, few, many) or the class of an expanded clone, and some rows leave it out.

TRBD1	-	TRBV7-2	TRBJ1-5	CASSLEGTGSQPQHF	TGTGCCAGCAGCTTAGAAGGGACAGGGTCTCAGCCCCAGCATTTT
-	-	TRBV18	TRBJ1-1	CASSPRGLQNTEAFF	TGTGCCAGCTCACCGCGGGGTCTGCAGAACACTGAAGCTTTCTTT
-	-	TRBV10-3	TRBJ1-1	CAIKQGPTEAFF	TGTGCCATCAAACAGGGACCCACTGAAGCTTTCTTT
TRBD2	-	TRBV7-2	TRBJ2-3	CASSLGLAFDTQYF	TGTGCCAGCAGCTTAGGACTAGCTTTTGATACGCAGTATTTT
-	few	TRBV7-8	TRBJ2-3	CASSAVGGGTDTQYF	TGTGCCAGCAGCGCAGTCGGGGGAGGCACAGATACGCAGTATTTT
-	-	TRBV5-5	TRBJ1-1	CASSSSGREAFF	TGTGCCAGCAGCTCCTCTGGGAGGGAGGCTTTCTTT
TRBD2	-	TRBV12-5	TRBJ2-1	CASGLSAGVGEQFF	TGTGCTAGTGGTTTGTCAGCGGGAGTGGGTGAGCAGTTCTTC
TRBD2	-	TRBV7-9	TRBJ2-2	CASSFGTSGNTGELFF	TGTGCCAGCAGCTTCGGGACTAGCGGGAACACCGGGGAGCTGTTTTTT
TRBD2	-	TRBV7-2	TRBJ2-1	CASNPGREYYNEQFF	TGTGCCAGCAACCCCGGGCGGGAGTACTACAATGAGCAGTTCTTC
-	-	TRBV7-9	TRBJ2-1	CARGGASLEQFF	TGTGCCAGGGGGGGGGCCTCCCTCGAGCAGTTCTTC
-	many	TRBV5-8	TRBJ2-7	CASSLQAQQYF	TGTGCCAGCAGCTTGCAGGCCCAACAGTACTTC
TRBD1	-	TRBV7-9	TRBJ1-2	CASSRAGGSGYGYTF	TGTGCCAGCAGCAGGGCAGGGGGTTCCGGCTATGGCTACACCTTC
-	-	TRBV20-1	TRBJ2-5	CSVRGQETQYF	TGCAGTGTCAGAGGGCAAGAGACCCAGTACTTC
TRBD1	-	TRBV28	TRBJ2-7	CASSPRQGAYEQYF	TGTGCCAGCAGTCCTAGACAGGGTGCCTACGAGCAGTACTTC
-	-	TRBV5-4	TRBJ2-1	CASSLGAGGVYNEQFF	TGTGCCAGCAGCTTGGGGGCGGGCGGGGTTTACAATGAGCAGTTCTTC
TRBD1	-	TRBV7-2	TRBJ1-2	CAIWTGSNYGYTF	TGTGCCATCTGGACAGGGTCTAACTATGGCTACACCTTC
-	-	TRBV19	TRBJ2-7	CASSVRLGIRYEQYF	TGTGCCAGTAGTGTCCGACTTGGCATTCGGTACGAGCAGTACTTC
-	-	TRBV6-5	TRBJ1-3	CASRTSTGSGNTIYF	TGTGCCAGCAGGACATCAACAGGGTCTGGAAACACCATATATTTT
-	once	TRBV28	TRBJ2-2	CASNENGELFF	TGTGCCAGCAACGAGAACGGGGAGCTGTTTTTT
-	-	TRBV5-8	TRBJ1-6	CASSFRNSPLHF	TGTGCCAGCAGCTTTAGAAATTCACCCCTCCACTTT
-	many	TRBV4-3	TRBJ1-6	CASSQGPGGNSPLHF	TGCGCCAGCAGCCAAGGTCCGGGGGGGAATTCACCCCTCCACTTT
-	-	TRBV5-1	TRBJ2-3	CASSLAPGGADTQYF	TGCGCCAGCAGCTTGGCTCCGGGGGGCGCAGATACGCAGTATTTT
-	-	TRBV11-3	TRBJ2-7	CASSLGTGTYEQYF	TGTGCCAGCAGCTTAGGGACGGGGACCTACGAGCAGTACTTC
TRBD2	-	TRBV7-9	TRBJ2-5	CASGPTLGLAGLETQYF	TGTGCCAGCGGCCCCACATTGGGGCTAGCGGGGTTGGAGACCCAGTACTTC
TRBD1	-	TRBV6-5	TRBJ1-4	CASSYRGREKLFF	TGTGCCAGCAGTTACAGGGGGCGCGAAAAACTGTTTTTT
TRBD1	few	TRBV27	TRBJ2-5	CASSLSRQGETQYF	TGTGCCAGCAGTTTATCTAGACAGGGAGAGACCCAGTACTTC
-	-	TRBV27	TRBJ1-2	CASSWDRTVGGYTF	TGTGCCAGCAGTTGGGATAGGACAGTGGGTGGCTACACCTTC
TRBD2	-	TRBV4-2	TRBJ2-2	CASSRSGGANGELFF	TGTGCCAGCAGCCGGAGCGGGGGGGCAAACGGGGAGCTGTTTTTT
TRBD1	few	TRBV7-9	TRBJ1-6	CASSTGTANSPLHF	TGTGCCAGCAGTACCGGGACAGCCAATTCACCCCTCCACTTT
-	-	TRBV6-5	TRBJ2-3	CASSSGTGLTDTQYF	TGTGCCAGCAGCTCCGGGACTGGGCTCACAGATACGCAGTATTTT
TRBD2	-	TRBV5-1	TRBJ2-1	CASSLVTSGMGQFF	TGCGCCAGCAGCTTGGTCACTAGCGGGATGGGACAGTTCTTC
TRBD2	-	TRBV5-4	TRBJ2-1	CASSPGTSGGEVYNEQFF	TGTGCCAGCAGCCCTGGGACTAGCGGGGGGGAGGTGTACAATGAGCAGTTCTTC
TRBD1	-	TRBV27	TRBJ2-1	CASSLSQGSHTGDEQFF	TGTGCCAGCAGTCTTTCCCAAGGTAGCCATACAGGGGATGAGCAGTTCTTC
-	-	TRBV27	TRBJ1-4	CASSPRSAGNEKLFF	TGTGCCAGCAGTCCCCGGTCAGCGGGGAATGAAAAACTGTTTTTT
TRBD2	-	TRBV5-1	TRBJ2-3	CASSLAGVAGYTDTQYF	TGCGCCAGCAGCTTGGCCGGGGTAGCGGGATACACAGATACGCAGTATTTT
-	-	TRBV28	TRBJ1-6	CASSSPTGRYNSPLHF	TGTGCCAGCAGTTCACCCACAGGGCGCTATAATTCACCCCTCCACTTT
TRBD1	-	TRBV6-2/TRBV6-3	TRBJ1-2	CASSGLQGAYGYTF	TGTGCCAGCAGTGGACTTCAGGGGGCCTATGGCTACACCTTC
TRBD2	once	TRBV7-2	TRBJ2-7	CASSRDYTSYEQYF	TGTGCCAGCAGCCGGGACTACACAAGTTACGAGCAGTACTTC
-	-	TRBV12-3/TRBV12-4	TRBJ2-2	CASSLGGFGELFF	TGTGCCAGCAGTTTAGGAGGGTTCGGGGAGCTGTTTTTT
TRBD2	-	TRBV19	TRBJ2-7	CASSRELAGGSYEQYF	TGTGCCAGTAGTAGGGAGCTAGCGGGAGGGTCCTACGAGCAGTACTTC
-	-	TRBV21-1	TRBJ2-5	CASSNPRWGGETQYF	TGTGCCAGCAGCAACCCCCGATGGGGGGGAGAGACCCAGTACTTC
-	-	TRBV11-2	TRBJ1-2	CASSPDRNYGYTF	TGTGCCAGCAGCCCGGACAGAAACTATGGCTACACCTTC
TRBD1	-	TRBV6-5	TRBJ1-6	CASTRQGPYNSPLHF	TGTGCCAGCACTAGACAGGGACCTTATAATTCACCCCTCCACTTT
TRBD2	-	TRBV19	TRBJ2-1	CASSSPFSGTNNEQFF	TGTGCCAGTAGTTCCCCCTTTAGCGGGACGAACAATGAGCAGTTCTTC
TRBD1	-	TRBV5-8	TRBJ2-7	CASSLGQGSDEQYF	TGTGCCAGCAGCTTGGGACAGGGGAGCGACGAGCAGTACTTC
TRBD1	-	TRBV24-1	TRBJ1-6	CAIRDRDNSPLHF	TGTGCCATCCGGGACAGGGATAATTCACCCCTCCACTTT